This T cell receptor beta chain originates from a study of CD8 T cells in ankylosing spondylitis. Broader study findings: From matched ankylosing spondylitis synovial fluid, disease-linked clones were reportedly recovered at significantly enriched levels. Clones that were linked to disease were CD8+ and were relatively rare in peripheral blood. Roughly eight highly homologous variants formed a TCR beta motif that appeared characteristic of ankylosing spondylitis blood.

Quantitative 5'-RACE with molecular barcodes produced the TCR beta libraries. TCRdb recomputed calls from the 5' RACE reads with MiXCR, one row per CDR3 protein. The repertoire consists of 250,000 to 350,000 distinct CDR3 sequences, with less than 25% occurring once and the leading ten covering roughly 3.6%. Concerning this clonotype: Its specificity is not known.

The sample consisted of blood, either unsorted or a sorted T cell fraction (not recorded which). The sequence derives from a female donor with ankylosing spondylitis or in good health (not recorded which).

The DNA for the CDR3 is TGTGCCACCCTCTGGAGACAGGTCAGCACAGATACGCAGTATTTT. It yields the protein CATLWRQVSTDTQYF. V gene TRBV2 combines with J gene TRBJ2-3, with D perhaps TRBD1 (6 bases). CDR3 length equals 15 residues. Germline CDR1 and CDR2: SNHLY and FYNNEI. Trimming removed 10 bases at V and 0 bases at J, with 17 bases between. Combining the CDR3 with reference TRBV2 and TRBJ2-3 gives the whole variable domain EPEVTQTPSHQVTQMGQEVILRCVPISNHLYFYWYRQILGQKVEFLVSFYNNEISEKSEIFDDQFSVERPDGSNFTLKIRSTKLEDSAMYFCATLWRQVSTDTQYFGPGTRLTVL.